A selection of T cell receptor beta chains follows, all from one sample in a study of blood T cells in healthy people across ages. One entry per CDR3 protein results from TCRdb running MiXCR on the 5' RACE reads. The sample consists of about 1.8 million distinct CDR3 sequences, roughly 50% of them appearing once. Sequenced material: blood. Receptor source: a woman in her forties in good health. Both conserved end residues are trimmed from each CDR3.

v_call: TRBV28; j_call: TRBJ2-3; cdr3_aa: ASSFRGSVRATDTQY
v_call: TRBV4-2; j_call: TRBJ2-1; cdr3_aa: ASSQDGQGADEQF
v_call: TRBV28; j_call: TRBJ2-1; cdr3_aa: ASSLLSEYNEQF
v_call: TRBV27; j_call: TRBJ2-3; cdr3_aa: ASGGRGRAGFADTQY
v_call: TRBV4-3; j_call: TRBJ2-5; cdr3_aa: ASSPYVAWSKETQY
v_call: TRBV7-9; j_call: TRBJ1-1; cdr3_aa: ASSPEGRGTEAF
v_call: TRBV6-2/TRBV6-3; j_call: TRBJ2-5; cdr3_aa: ASSSLAGTGRQETQY
v_call: TRBV4-3; j_call: TRBJ2-3; cdr3_aa: ASSLQPWAYTQY
v_call: TRBV6-2/TRBV6-3; j_call: TRBJ2-3; cdr3_aa: ASYLWAGSTDTQY
v_call: TRBV29-1; j_call: NA; cdr3_aa: SVVGGVRETQY
v_call: TRBV27; j_call: TRBJ1-5; cdr3_aa: ASSSRTGTEYSNQPQH
v_call: TRBV6-5; j_call: TRBJ2-4; cdr3_aa: ASSYLGDRRQY
v_call: TRBV6-1; j_call: TRBJ2-3; cdr3_aa: ASSEATTGNPSTDTQY
v_call: TRBV12-3/TRBV12-4; j_call: TRBJ2-1; cdr3_aa: ASSRLGSSGVFEQF